The source of this T cell receptor beta chain is a study of human T cells and chemical hapten exposure. Points from the study as a whole: Expanded TCR counts at PT1 went up together with patch test score, a positive correlation. No shift was seen in TCRs above 1 in 1000 frequency with DPC sensitization.

Germline assignment: CDR1 SEHNR and CDR2 FQNEAQ (reference sequence). V shed 3 bases, J shed 7 bases, and the junction held 8 bases outside the gene matches. CDR3 length: 14 residues. Original analysis: A per-sample median of 95,638 TCRs was observed, with a range of about 20,000 to 700,000. From the RACE reads, TCRdb called clonotypes with MiXCR, one entry per CDR3 protein. Here the V and J calls rest on TCRdb's processing, not on the authors' analysis. This table has just over 80,000 distinct CDR3 sequences, about 10% appearing once. In regard to this clonotype: Antigen specificity is unknown.

Time point: patch test 1, 2 weeks after DPC sensitization. As to treatment: therapeutic diphenylcyclopropenone sensitization with weekly scalp DPC. This chain uses TRBV7-9 with TRBJ2-7; 8 nucleotides match TRBD2. The sample here was whole blood, taken in connection with sensitization to the hapten diphenylcyclopropenone (DPC). This sequence originates from a woman in her 50s with alopecia areata. Some clones in this sample may be carry-over from other donors' samples. The CDR3, as DNA: TGTGCCAGCAGCTTGGCGGGAGGAACGGGAGAGCAGTACTTC. Translating gives CASSLAGGTGEQYF.